These 11 T cell receptor beta chains originate from one sample sequenced in a study of OX40 agonist ivuxolimab in advanced cancers. The library was prepared using the immunoSEQ multiplex PCR assay. TCRdb provides this immuneACCESS table in a form limited to in-frame rearrangements. Some clones are lacking; in checked studies, under half of them reflect an unresolved V gene, and why the rest are absent is not known. Counted in this sample were about 73,000 clones; roughly 90% of them appeared once. Around 0.8% of the sample is in the top ten clones. The specimen was CD4+ or CD8+ T cells sorted from blood, collected in a trial of the OX40 agonist ivuxolimab. All receptors derive from an adult with an advanced solid tumor such as melanoma, head and neck, liver or kidney cancer.

The chain links TRBV28 to TRBJ1-6; 10 nucleotides match TRBD1. V lost 7 bases, J lost 6 bases, and 9 bases stayed unmatched. Per the germline V gene, CDR1 is MDHEN and CDR2 is SYDVKM. This CDR3 has 16 amino acids. The CDR3 loop is CASTSPGTGVNSPLHF. Written as DNA, the CDR3 is TGTGCCAGCACCTCTCCTGGGACAGGGGTTAATTCACCCCTCCACTTT.

This clone was observed a handful of times. The rearrangement links TRBV28 to TRBJ1-5; D is unclear. CDR1 is MDHEN, CDR2 SYDVKM, per germline. The ends were cut back, 5 bases at V and 5 bases at J, with 7 bases in the middle. The CDR3 covers 12 residues. Here the CDR3 reads CASSTDYQPQHF. CDR3 in DNA: TGTGCCAGCAGTACCGATTATCAGCCCCAGCATTTT.

This clone turned up a few times. V is TRBV28 and J is TRBJ2-7, with D possibly TRBD1 on 6 matching bases. The CDR3 covers 12 residues. CDR1 and CDR2 from the germline V gene are MDHEN and SYDVKM. V was pared by 7 bases and J by 5 bases, with 12 bases between. The CDR3 region is CASNPDSDEQYF. The CDR3 nucleotides read TGTGCCAGCAACCCGGACAGTGACGAGCAGTACTTC.

The chain links TRBV7-6 to TRBJ2-3, with D perhaps TRBD2 (5 bases). This CDR3 region has 15 residues. The germline V and J ends were trimmed by 2 bases and 2 bases, with 11 bases remaining between them. In germline, CDR1 is SGHVS, CDR2 FNYEAQ. CDR3: CASSLYTGNTDTQYF. The CDR3 DNA is TGTGCCAGCAGCTTATATACGGGAAACACAGATACGCAGTATTTT.

CDR3 in DNA: TGTGCCAGTAGTATCACCGGGGAGCTGTTTTTT. Translating it yields CASSITGELFF. The chain joins TRBV19 to TRBJ2-2, with D hard to call. CDR1 and CDR2 (germline): LNHDA, SQIVND (reference sequence). The CDR3 is 11 residues long. Trimming shortened V by 3 bases and J by 4 bases, and 0 bases separated the two germline ends.

The chain uses TRBV7-6 and TRBJ2-7; 10 bases map to TRBD2. The CDR3 is made up of 15 amino acids. V shed 5 bases and J 2 bases; nucleotides not matched to a gene: 6. Looked up from germline, CDR1 is SGHVS and CDR2 is FNYEAQ. CDR3 protein: CASSPLSGRAYEQYF. In DNA, the CDR3 is TGTGCCAGCAGCCCTTTAAGCGGGAGGGCCTACGAGCAGTACTTC.

V and J are TRBV9 and TRBJ1-5; D ambiguous. Trimming stripped 0 bases from V and 4 bases from J, with 5 bases between. Germline V CDR1 and CDR2: SGDLS, YYNGEE. The CDR3 covers 13 residues. The CDR3 region has the DNA TGTGCCAGCAGCGTAGAGGAAAATCAGCCCCAGCATTTT. It codes for CASSVEENQPQHF.

In this sample, this clone turned up a few times. This sequence joins TRBV2 and TRBJ1-2; no clear D gene. CDR3 length: 8 amino acids. The germline CDR1 and CDR2 sequences are SNHLY and FYNNEI. Trimming shortened V by 2 bases and J by 13 bases, and 2 bases separated the two germline ends. In DNA, the CDR3 is TGTGCCAGCAGTGAACCCACCTTC. Its translation: CASSEPTF.

V is TRBV10-1 and J is TRBJ2-1; D may be TRBD1 (5 bases). Per the germline V gene, CDR1 is WNHNN and CDR2 is SYGVQD (reference sequence). V dropped 2 bases and J dropped 6 bases, with 14 bases sitting between them. This CDR3 is 15 amino acids long. The CDR3 here is CASSESKEQGNEQFF. The CDR3, as DNA: TGCGCCAGCAGTGAGAGCAAGGAGCAGGGCAATGAGCAGTTCTTC.

The chain links TRBV4-1 to TRBJ1-2, with unresolved D. The CDR3 is made up of 15 amino acids. Germline loops: CDR1 MGHRA, CDR2 YSYEKL. V dropped 7 bases and J dropped 4 bases, with 19 bases sitting between them. CDR3 in amino acids: CASTPRSGFRYGYTF. CDR3 in DNA: TGCGCCAGCACCCCACGTAGCGGCTTCCGCTATGGCTACACCTTC.

The chain combines TRBV6-5 with TRBJ2-7, with D unresolved. This CDR3 spans 14 amino acids. CDR1 MNHEY and CDR2 SVGAGI come from the germline V gene. Trimming shortened V by 8 bases and J by 2 bases, and 16 bases separated the two germline ends. This CDR3 reads CASLTRGPAYEQYF. The CDR3 bases are TGTGCCAGCCTGACCCGCGGACCTGCCTACGAGCAGTACTTC.